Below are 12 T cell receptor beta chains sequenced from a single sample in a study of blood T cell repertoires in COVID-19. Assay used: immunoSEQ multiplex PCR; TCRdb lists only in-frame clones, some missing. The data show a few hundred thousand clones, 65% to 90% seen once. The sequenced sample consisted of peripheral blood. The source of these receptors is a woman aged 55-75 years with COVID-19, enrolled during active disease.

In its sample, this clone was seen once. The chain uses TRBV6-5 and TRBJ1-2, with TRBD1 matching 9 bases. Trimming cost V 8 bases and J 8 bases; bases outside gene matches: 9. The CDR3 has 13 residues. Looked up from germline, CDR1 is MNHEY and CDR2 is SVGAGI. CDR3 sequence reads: CASQRDRVDGYTF. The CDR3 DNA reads TGTGCCAGCCAACGGGACAGGGTGGACGGCTACACCTTC.

The CDR3 protein is CASSPLRVGAYSNQPQHF. CDR3 coding DNA: TGTGCCAGCAGTCCCCTCCGGGTGGGGGCATATAGCAATCAGCCCCAGCATTTT. This chain connects TRBV6-6 to TRBJ1-5; D may be TRBD1 (6 bases). Germline CDR1 and CDR2: MNHNY and SVGAGI (reference sequence). The CDR3 loop spans 18 amino acids. V lost 5 bases, J lost 0 bases, and 20 bases lay in between.

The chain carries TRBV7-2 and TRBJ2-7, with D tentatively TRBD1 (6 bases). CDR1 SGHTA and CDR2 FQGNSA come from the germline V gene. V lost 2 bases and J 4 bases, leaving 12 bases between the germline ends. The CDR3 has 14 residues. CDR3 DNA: TGTGCCAGCAGCTTAACAGGGTTAGGGTACGAGCAGTACTTC. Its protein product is CASSLTGLGYEQYF.

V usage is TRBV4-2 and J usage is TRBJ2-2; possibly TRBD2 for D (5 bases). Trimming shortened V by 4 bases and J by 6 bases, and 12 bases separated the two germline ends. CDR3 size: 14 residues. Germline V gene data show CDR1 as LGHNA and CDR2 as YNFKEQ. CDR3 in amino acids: CASSPELGPGELFF. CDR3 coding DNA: TGTGCCAGCAGCCCCGAACTAGGGCCCGGGGAGCTGTTTTTT.

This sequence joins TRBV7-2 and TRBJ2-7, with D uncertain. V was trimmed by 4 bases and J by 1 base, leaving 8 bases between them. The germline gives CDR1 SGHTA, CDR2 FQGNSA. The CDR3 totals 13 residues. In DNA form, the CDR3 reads TGTGCCAGCAGCTCTACAGATTCCTACGAGCAGTACTTC. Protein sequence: CASSSTDSYEQYF.

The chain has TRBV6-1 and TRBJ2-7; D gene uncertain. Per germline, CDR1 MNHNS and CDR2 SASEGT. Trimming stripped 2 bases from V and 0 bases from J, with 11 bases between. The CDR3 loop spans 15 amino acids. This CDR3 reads CASSEYYSRSYEQYF. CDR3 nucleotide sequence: TGTGCCAGCAGTGAATATTACAGCCGCTCCTACGAGCAGTACTTC.

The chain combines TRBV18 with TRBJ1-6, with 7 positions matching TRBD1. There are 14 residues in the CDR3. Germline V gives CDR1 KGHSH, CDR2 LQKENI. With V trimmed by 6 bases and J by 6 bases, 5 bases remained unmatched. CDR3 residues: CASSLRDSNSPLHF. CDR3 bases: TGTGCCAGCTCGCTCCGGGACAGTAATTCACCCCTCCACTTT. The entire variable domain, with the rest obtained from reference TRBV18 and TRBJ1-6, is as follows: NAGVMQNPRHLVRRRGQEARLRCSPMKGHSHVYWYRQLPEEGLKFMVYLQKENIIDESGMPKERFSAEFPKEGPSILRIQQVVRGDSAAYFCASSLRDSNSPLHFGNGTRLTVT.

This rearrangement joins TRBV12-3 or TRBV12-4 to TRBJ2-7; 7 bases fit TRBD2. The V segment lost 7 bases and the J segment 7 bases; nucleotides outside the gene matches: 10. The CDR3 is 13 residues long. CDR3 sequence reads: CASTNRDGGEQYF. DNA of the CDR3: TGTGCCAGCACCAACCGGGACGGGGGGGAGCAGTACTTC.

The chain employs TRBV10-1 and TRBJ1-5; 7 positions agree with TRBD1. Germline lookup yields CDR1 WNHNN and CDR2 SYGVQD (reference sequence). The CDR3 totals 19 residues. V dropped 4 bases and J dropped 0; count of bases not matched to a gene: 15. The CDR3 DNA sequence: TGCGCCAGCAGTGTACTTTATCGGGACAGCCAACATAGCAATCAGCCCCAGCATTTT. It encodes CASSVLYRDSQHSNQPQHF.

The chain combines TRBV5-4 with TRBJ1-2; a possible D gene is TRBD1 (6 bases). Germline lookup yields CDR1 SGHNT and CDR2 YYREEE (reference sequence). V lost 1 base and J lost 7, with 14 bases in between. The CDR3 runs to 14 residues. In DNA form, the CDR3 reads TGTGCCAGCAGCTTGCCTGAAGGGGGGGCTGGCTACACCTTC. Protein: CASSLPEGGAGYTF. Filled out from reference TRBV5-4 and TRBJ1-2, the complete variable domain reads ETGVTQSPTHLIKTRGQQVTLRCSSQSGHNTVSWYQQALGQGPQFIFQYYREEENGRGNFPPRFSGLQFPNYSSELNVNALELDDSALYLCASSLPEGGAGYTFGSGTRLTVV.

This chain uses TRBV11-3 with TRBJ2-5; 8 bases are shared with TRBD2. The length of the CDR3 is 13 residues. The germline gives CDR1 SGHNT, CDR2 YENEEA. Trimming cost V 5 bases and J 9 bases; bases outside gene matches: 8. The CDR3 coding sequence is TGTGCCAGCAGCCGGGGGGGTAGCGGGTCCCAGTACTTC. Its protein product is CASSRGGSGSQYF.

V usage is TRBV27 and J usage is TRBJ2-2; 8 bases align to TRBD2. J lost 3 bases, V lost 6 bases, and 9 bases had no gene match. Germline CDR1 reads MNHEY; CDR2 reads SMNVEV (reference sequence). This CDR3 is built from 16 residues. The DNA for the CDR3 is TGTGCCAGCAGCTCCCCGAGCGGGGGTGACACCGGGGAGCTGTTTTTT. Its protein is CASSSPSGGDTGELFF.